Listed here are 3 T cell receptor beta chains from one sample, sequenced in a study of blood T cell repertoires in COVID-19. Here immunoSEQ multiplex PCR was the method, and the copy in TCRdb shows in-frame clones only, minus some. The sample records around 92,000 clones, roughly 86% being singletons. What was sequenced was peripheral blood. These receptors were collected from a human donor in a cohort sampled during active COVID-19.

V is TRBV15 and J is TRBJ2-7; 10 bases map to TRBD1. This CDR3 has 15 residues. Per germline, CDR1 LNHNV and CDR2 YYDKDF (reference sequence). J was trimmed by 4 bases and V by 2 bases; bases with no gene match: 5. The chain's CDR3 is CATSRLRQGAYEQYF. CDR3 nucleotides: TGTGCCACCAGCAGATTGAGACAGGGGGCTTACGAGCAGTACTTC.

The rearrangement links TRBV5-1 to TRBJ1-1; possible D gene TRBD1, 6 bases. V was trimmed by 4 bases and J by 4 bases, leaving 17 bases between them. Germline CDR1 SGHRS, CDR2 YFSETQ. The CDR3 has 15 amino acids. In DNA, the CDR3 is TGCGCCAGCAGCCGTTCTACAGGGTCGGGCACTGAAGCTTTCTTT. The encoded protein is CASSRSTGSGTEAFF.

The V call is TRBV30, the J call TRBJ2-1, with D possibly matching TRBD2 (7 bases). V lost 4 bases, J lost 9 bases, and 10 bases lay in between. The CDR3 totals 11 residues. Germline V gene lookup returns CDR1 GTSNPN and CDR2 SVGIG (reference sequence). This chain's CDR3 is CAWKGGGEQFF. CDR3 bases: TGTGCCTGGAAGGGGGGGGGTGAGCAGTTCTTC.